This T cell receptor (beta chain) was recorded in a study of OX40 agonist ivuxolimab in advanced cancers. Study in general: Three dose-escalation patients had partial responses: one with hepatocellular carcinoma and two with cutaneous melanoma.

This clone was detected a few times. Some clones are missing from TCRdb's copy, which holds only in-frame ones; the method was immunoSEQ multiplex PCR. Of 60,000 or so clones in the sample, approximately 92% were seen once. The germline gives CDR1 SGHTA, CDR2 FQGTGA. The junction had 20 bases not matched to a gene; V was cut back by 2 bases and J by 4 bases. CDR3 length: 20 amino acids. Here the sequenced sample was CD4+ or CD8+ T cells sorted from blood, taken in a trial of the OX40 agonist ivuxolimab. V gene TRBV7-3 combines with J gene TRBJ2-5, with 9 bases aligning to TRBD2. This TCR was sampled from an adult with an advanced solid tumor such as melanoma, head and neck, liver or kidney cancer. DNA for the CDR3: TGTGCCAGCAGCTTAGAGAGACTAGCGGAGACGTACCTCTGTCGAGAGACCCAGTACTTC. Protein sequence: CASSLERLAETYLCRETQYF.